A single sample is the source of the 32 T cell receptor beta chains below, sequenced in a study of shared clonotypes between healthy human individuals. Clones were sequenced by immunoSEQ multiplex PCR, and TCRdb holds only the in-frame ones, with some missing. This table holds 2.5 million or so clones, approximately 90% found once. Sequenced material: naive CD4+ T cells sorted from blood. The sample's subset: CD45RA+ positively selected. These receptors were obtained from a man aged 18-30 years in good health.

This clone occurred once. The chain carries TRBV5-1 and TRBJ2-1, with 11 bases that match TRBD2. V lost 4 bases to trimming and J lost 5 bases; unmatched junction nucleotides: 14. The germline V gene has CDR1 SGHRS and CDR2 YFSETQ. The CDR3 extends over 18 amino acids. Here the CDR3 DNA reads TGCGCCAGCAGCCCGACCCGCGGGCTAGCGGGGGGTAACAATGAGCAGTTCTTC. This encodes CASSPTRGLAGGNNEQFF.

This clone showed up just once. CDR3 loop: CASSYRWEVTYNEQFF. CDR3 coding DNA: TGTGCCAGCAGTTACAGGTGGGAGGTAACCTACAATGAGCAGTTCTTC. The genes are TRBV6-5 and TRBJ2-1; perhaps TRBD2 as D (6 bases). This CDR3 region has 16 residues. With 2 bases removed from V and 2 bases from J, the gap between germline ends came to 13 bases. CDR1 is MNHEY, CDR2 SVGAGI, per germline.

V is TRBV7-3 and J is TRBJ2-1; D perhaps matches TRBD2 (6 bases). There are 14 residues in the CDR3. V lost 5 bases to trimming and J lost 8 bases, with 16 bases between them. Germline values: CDR1 SGHTA, CDR2 FQGTGA. The CDR3 DNA is TGTGCCAGCAGCACCGCCGGGGGAGGCGATGAGCAGTTCTTC. It encodes CASSTAGGGDEQFF. Full variable domain (outside the CDR3, taken from reference TRBV7-3 and TRBJ2-1): GAGVSQTPSNKVTEKGKYVELRCDPISGHTALYWYRQSLGQGPEFLIYFQGTGAADDSGLPNDRFFAVRPEGSVSTLKIQRTERGDSAVYLCASSTAGGGDEQFFGPGTRLTVL.

This clone came up a few times. The chain links TRBV7-6 to TRBJ2-7, with D perhaps matching TRBD2 (6 bases). Germline V gene sequence: CDR1 SGHVS, CDR2 FNYEAQ. The CDR3 loop spans 11 amino acids. V lost 4 bases and J lost 5, with 6 bases in between. CDR3 region: CASSWGDEQYF. The CDR3, as DNA: TGTGCCAGCAGCTGGGGGGACGAGCAGTACTTC.

This sequence joins TRBV5-6 and TRBJ2-6, with D perhaps TRBD1 (6 bases). V was shortened by 0 bases and J by 0 bases, with 10 bases between the two germline ends. The CDR3 sequence is 17 residues long. Germline CDR1 is SGHDT and CDR2 is YYEEEE. The CDR3 sequence: CASSLDRDSSGANVLTF. Written as DNA, the CDR3 is TGTGCCAGCAGCTTGGACAGGGATTCCTCTGGGGCCAACGTCCTGACTTTC.

In its sample, this clone was seen a few times. The V and J genes are TRBV7-2 and TRBJ2-2; 10 bases are a match to TRBD1. V shed 5 bases and J 2 bases; nucleotides not matched to a gene: 5. CDR3 size: 16 residues. CDR1 is SGHTA and CDR2 is FQGNSA in the germline V gene. Here the CDR3 DNA reads TGTGCCAGCAGCCCATGGGACAGGGGAAACACCGGGGAGCTGTTTTTT. This encodes CASSPWDRGNTGELFF.

The genes are TRBV29-1 and TRBJ2-5; 7 bases are shared with TRBD1. Looked up from germline, CDR1 is SQVTM and CDR2 is ANQGSEA. V was pared by 4 bases and J by 4 bases, with 9 bases of the junction left unmatched. The CDR3 is 14 amino acids. CDR3 bases: TGCAGCGTTGGGGGACAGTCAGGAGGAGAGACCCAGTACTTC. Its translation: CSVGGQSGGETQYF.

The J gene is TRBJ1-1, the V gene TRBV15; D is unresolved. Germline loops: CDR1 LNHNV, CDR2 YYDKDF (reference sequence). Trimming removed 4 bases at V and 1 base at J, with 19 bases between. This CDR3 region has 17 residues. Written as DNA, the CDR3 is TGTGCCACCAGCACCTTCACCCTAAGAGGTTCGAACACTGAAGCTTTCTTT. Translation: CATSTFTLRGSNTEAFF. Using reference TRBV15 and TRBJ1-1 for the parts outside the CDR3, the full variable domain is DAMVIQNPRYQVTQFGKPVTLSCSQTLNHNVMYWYQQKSSQAPKLLFHYYDKDFNNEADTPDNFQSRRPNTSFCFLDIRSPGLGDTAMYLCATSTFTLRGSNTEAFFGQGTRLTVV.

With respect to this clone: Other DNA sequences of this sample code for an identical CDR3. The chain couples TRBV28 to TRBJ2-3; 12 nucleotides agree with TRBD2. CDR3 length: 15 residues. J was trimmed by 3 bases and V by 5 bases; bases with no gene match: 3. CDR1 MDHEN and CDR2 SYDVKM come from the germline V gene. DNA for the CDR3: TGTGCCAGCAGTCTAGCGGGGGGGCCGACAGATACGCAGTATTTT. This encodes CASSLAGGPTDTQYF.

This clone came up once. This CDR3 reads CASSYSGVGANVLTF. The DNA for the CDR3 is TGTGCCAGCAGTTACTCGGGGGTGGGGGCCAACGTCCTGACTTTC. The chain links TRBV6-5 to TRBJ2-6; tentatively, D is TRBD1 or TRBD2 (5 bases each). In germline, CDR1 is MNHEY, CDR2 SVGAGI. V gave up 0 bases and J gave up 4 bases, with 7 bases separating them. This CDR3 is built from 15 residues.

The chain recombines TRBV6-5 with TRBJ1-3; the D gene is possibly TRBD1 (5 bases). There are 15 residues in the CDR3. Per the germline V gene, CDR1 is MNHEY and CDR2 is SVGAGI. V shed 6 bases and J shed 0 bases, with 12 bases lying between them. Here the CDR3 DNA reads TGTGCCAGCAGGAACTCCGGGGCCTCTGGAAACACCATATATTTT. Translation: CASRNSGASGNTIYF.

CDR3 amino acids: CASSLRGLITGELFF. The CDR3 DNA is TGTGCCAGCAGCTTACGGGGACTTATCACCGGGGAGCTGTTTTTT. The rearrangement links TRBV7-2 to TRBJ2-2, with D perhaps matching TRBD2 (6 bases). The germline gives CDR1 SGHTA, CDR2 FQGNSA. The CDR3 contains 15 residues. V was shortened by 2 bases and J by 4 bases, with 11 bases between the two germline ends.

The rearrangement links TRBV7-9 to TRBJ2-2; tentatively, D is TRBD1 (5 bases). Germline CDR1 and CDR2: SEHNR and FQNEAQ (reference sequence). V was pared by 3 bases and J by 5 bases, with 16 bases between. The length of the CDR3 is 16 residues. The CDR3 DNA reads TGTGCCAGCAGCTTCCCCCGGGCAGGGAATACCGGGGAGCTGTTTTTT. Protein sequence: CASSFPRAGNTGELFF.

The chain carries TRBV10-3 and TRBJ1-2; possible D gene TRBD1, 6 bases. CDR3 length: 14 residues. Trimming left V 8 bases short and J 8 bases short, with 21 bases between. Per the germline V gene, CDR1 is ENHRY and CDR2 is SYGVKD. The CDR3 nucleotides read TGTGCCATCGCCTCGGGGGTCGGGGGGCACGGCTACACCTTC. It is translated as CAIASGVGGHGYTF.

On this clone: Different DNA sequences within this sample yield the same CDR3. The V gene is TRBV18, the J gene TRBJ1-2; D gene ambiguous. Trimming took 2 bases from V and 8 from J, leaving 6 bases between them. Per the germline V gene, CDR1 is KGHSH and CDR2 is LQKENI. The CDR3 loop spans 11 amino acids. The CDR3 region is CASSPGEGYTF. The DNA of the CDR3 is TGTGCCAGCTCACCAGGGGAAGGCTACACCTTC.

This chain links TRBV10-3 with TRBJ2-3, with 11 bases lining up with TRBD2. Trimming removed 3 bases from V and 2 bases from J; junction bases left unmatched: 4. The CDR3 has 16 amino acids. The germline V gene encodes CDR1 ENHRY and CDR2 SYGVKD. Here the CDR3 DNA reads TGTGCCATCAGTGAATTAGCGGGGGGGTCCACAGATACGCAGTATTTT. Amino acids: CAISELAGGSTDTQYF.

The CDR3 nucleotides are TGTGCCAGCAGCCTAGCGGGGGGGGCCGAGCAGTACTTC. Amino acid sequence: CASSLAGGAEQYF. V is TRBV5-4 and J is TRBJ2-7; TRBD2 matches 12 bases. V trimming: 4 bases; J trimming: 6 bases; junction bases outside the gene matches: 2. Looked up from germline, CDR1 is SGHNT and CDR2 is YYREEE (reference sequence). The CDR3 has 13 residues.

The J gene is TRBJ1-6, the V gene TRBV6-1; 7 bases map to TRBD1. Losses at the gene ends were 6 bases for V and 7 bases for J; bases not matched to a gene: 9. The CDR3 is 15 residues long. Germline V gene sequence: CDR1 MNHNS, CDR2 SASEGT. CDR3 loop: CASSFHRDRNSPLHF. CDR3 nucleotide sequence: TGTGCCAGCAGCTTCCACCGGGACAGAAATTCACCCCTCCACTTT.

Regarding this clone: The sample holds other DNA sequences that translate to the same CDR3. The chain couples TRBV5-1 to TRBJ2-7, with 8 bases that match TRBD1. With 2 bases clipped from V and 2 bases from J, the junction kept 3 bases outside the gene matches. The germline CDR1 and CDR2 sequences are SGHRS and YFSETQ. This CDR3 comprises 14 residues. CDR3 region: CASSFGQGPYEQYF. In DNA, the CDR3 is TGCGCCAGCAGCTTCGGACAGGGCCCCTACGAGCAGTACTTC.

The V gene is TRBV18, the J gene TRBJ1-6, with TRBD1 matching over 8 bases. CDR3 length: 16 amino acids. Germline V gene data show CDR1 as KGHSH and CDR2 as LQKENI. Losses at the gene ends were 2 bases for V and 10 bases for J; bases not matched to a gene: 10. The CDR3 sequence: CASSPIGQGAGSPLHF. The CDR3 region has the DNA TGTGCCAGCTCACCAATCGGACAGGGAGCGGGCTCACCCCTCCACTTT.

This chain uses TRBV19 with TRBJ1-2; 7 bases match TRBD1. Unmatched junction bases numbered 10, after V lost 5 bases and J lost 7 bases. Germline CDR1 LNHDA, CDR2 SQIVND (reference sequence). The CDR3 is 14 amino acids. The CDR3 sequence: CASSEPGQKAGYTF. DNA of the CDR3: TGTGCCAGTAGTGAACCGGGACAGAAGGCTGGCTACACCTTC. The variable domain in full, with the rest retrieved from reference TRBV19 and TRBJ1-2, is DGGITQSPKYLFRKEGQNVTLSCEQNLNHDAMYWYRQDPGQGLRLIYYSQIVNDFQKGDIAEGYSVSREKKESFPLTVTSAQKNPTAFYLCASSEPGQKAGYTFGSGTRLTVV.

The chain couples TRBV5-1 to TRBJ2-3; 7 positions agree with TRBD1. Germline V gives CDR1 SGHRS, CDR2 YFSETQ. V lost 4 bases and J lost 6; bases outside the gene matches: 8. The CDR3 spans 14 residues. CDR3 nucleotide sequence: TGCGCCAGCAGCAATAGACAGGGAGAGGATACGCAGTATTTT. Its translation: CASSNRQGEDTQYF.

The chain joins TRBV27 to TRBJ2-1; 13 bases match TRBD2. The CDR3 contains 14 residues. J was trimmed by 10 bases and V by 5 bases; bases with no gene match: 5. Germline assignment: CDR1 MNHEY and CDR2 SMNVEV (reference sequence). CDR3 residues: CASSPAGLAGEQFF. CDR3 DNA sequence: TGTGCCAGCAGTCCAGCGGGACTAGCGGGGGAGCAGTTCTTC.

The V call is TRBV30, the J call TRBJ2-3; D unresolved. Germline V lookup: CDR1 GTSNPN, CDR2 SVGIG (reference sequence). CDR3 length equals 13 residues. Here the CDR3 reads CALYRASADTQYF. The DNA for the CDR3 is TGTGCTCTTTATAGGGCCTCGGCAGATACGCAGTATTTT.

The J gene is TRBJ1-4, the V gene TRBV7-9, with 12 bases fitting TRBD1. Per the germline V gene, CDR1 is SEHNR and CDR2 is FQNEAQ (reference sequence). The CDR3 extends over 16 amino acids. V lost 5 bases, J lost 8 bases, and 9 bases stayed unmatched. Here the CDR3 reads CASSPSGTGGREKLFF. The CDR3 region has the DNA TGTGCCAGCAGCCCCTCCGGGACAGGGGGCCGGGAAAAACTGTTTTTT. Full variable domain (missing parts from reference TRBV7-9 and TRBJ1-4): DTGVSQNPRHKITKRGQNVTFRCDPISEHNRLYWYRQTLGQGPEFLTYFQNEAQLEKSRLLSDRFSAERPKGSFSTLEIQRTEQGDSAMYLCASSPSGTGGREKLFFGSGTQLSVL.

As for this clone: Within the sample, other DNA sequences also encode this same CDR3. The rearrangement joins TRBV19 to TRBJ1-5; a weak D match, TRBD1 (6 bases). CDR3 length: 14 amino acids. V shed 4 bases and J shed 4 bases, with 11 bases lying between them. Germline lookup yields CDR1 LNHDA and CDR2 SQIVND (reference sequence). Here the CDR3 DNA reads TGTGCCAGTAGTAGGGGACAAGGTAATCAGCCCCAGCATTTT. This translates into CASSRGQGNQPQHF.

Of note for this clone: This same CDR3 is encoded by further DNA sequences in the sample. The V call is TRBV6-5, the J call TRBJ2-5; 7 positions agree with TRBD2. The CDR3 is made up of 12 amino acids. Germline CDR1 is MNHEY and CDR2 is SVGAGI. V lost 6 bases to trimming and J lost 5 bases; unmatched junction nucleotides: 3. The CDR3 DNA is TGTGCCAGCAGCCGGGGAGGGGAGACCCAGTACTTC. Encoded protein: CASSRGGETQYF.

This chain links TRBV28 with TRBJ2-3; D remains unclear. This CDR3 has 14 amino acids. Per the germline V gene, CDR1 is MDHEN and CDR2 is SYDVKM. Trimming left V 7 bases short and J 5 bases short, with 16 bases between. This CDR3 reads CASTTGPPRDTQYF. The CDR3 DNA sequence: TGTGCCAGCACCACGGGCCCCCCACGAGATACGCAGTATTTT.

The chain joins TRBV5-6 to TRBJ2-1; 11 nucleotides align to TRBD2. Germline CDR1 is SGHDT and CDR2 is YYEEEE. Unmatched junction bases numbered 19, after V lost 6 bases and J lost 8 bases. The length of the CDR3 is 18 residues. The CDR3 here is CASTKLAGVRLGSYEQFF. The CDR3 DNA sequence: TGTGCCAGCACCAAACTAGCGGGAGTTCGGTTGGGTAGTTATGAGCAGTTCTTC. Full variable domain (rest looked up from reference TRBV5-6 and TRBJ2-1): DAGVTQSPTHLIKTRGQQVTLRCSPKSGHDTVSWYQQALGQGPQFIFQYYEEEERQRGNFPDRFSGHQFPNYSSELNVNALLLGDSALYLCASTKLAGVRLGSYEQFFGPGTRLTVL.

V usage is TRBV2 and J usage is TRBJ2-2; 12 nucleotides align to TRBD2. Germline V CDR1 and CDR2: SNHLY, FYNNEI. The V and J ends lost 6 bases and 1 base, in that order; junction bases with no gene match: 6. This CDR3 has 17 amino acids. CDR3 amino acids: CASRHPGLAGNTGELFF. CDR3 DNA sequence: TGTGCCAGCAGGCACCCGGGACTAGCGGGGAACACCGGGGAGCTGTTTTTT.

The V gene is TRBV5-1, the J gene TRBJ1-1; no definite D call. There are 15 residues in the CDR3. Germline V gene data show CDR1 as SGHRS and CDR2 as YFSETQ. V was clipped by 5 bases and J by 4 bases, with 18 bases between them. In nucleotides, the CDR3 is TGCGCCAGCAGTGTAGCATCCGGTGGGGTCACTGAAGCTTTCTTT. This translates into CASSVASGGVTEAFF.

The genes are TRBV7-9 and TRBJ2-5; D is unresolved. The V and J ends lost 1 base and 3 bases respectively, with 3 bases between them. Germline V gene lookup returns CDR1 SEHNR and CDR2 FQNEAQ (reference sequence). This CDR3 has 12 amino acids. The CDR3 DNA follows: TGTGCCAGCAGCTTAGGGAAAGAGACCCAGTACTTC. It is translated as CASSLGKETQYF.